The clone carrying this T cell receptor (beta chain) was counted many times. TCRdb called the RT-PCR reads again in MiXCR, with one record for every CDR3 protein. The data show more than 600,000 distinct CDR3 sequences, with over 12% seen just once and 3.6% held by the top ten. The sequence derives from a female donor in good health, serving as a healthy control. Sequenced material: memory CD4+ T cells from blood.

This CDR3 reads CASSPWGQGSTEAFF. The CDR3 DNA reads TGCGCCAGCAGCCCCTGGGGACAAGGGAGCACTGAAGCTTTCTTT. This chain uses TRBV4-3 with TRBJ1-1, with TRBD1 as a possible D gene (6 bases). The CDR3 extends over 15 amino acids. V was pared by 4 bases and J by 4 bases, with 16 bases between. Per the germline V gene, CDR1 is LGHNA and CDR2 is YSLEER.